The text below deals with one T cell receptor (beta chain). The source of the sample is a study of blood T cell repertoires in COVID-19. Across the whole study: The United States, Italy and Spain were the sources of the acute and convalescent COVID-19 samples. PBMCs, B-cell-depleted T cells, or T cells were the source of the cDNA or gDNA that made up the material.

V lost 1 base and J 2 bases, leaving 15 bases between the germline ends. The CDR3 contains 17 residues. Germline V gene sequence: CDR1 SGHTA, CDR2 FQGNSA. Per the authors' pipeline: It was from reference gene primer amplification that nucleated cell counts were estimated. Measured with immunoSEQ multiplex PCR; TCRdb has only the in-frame clones, and not every one. From that table come the V and J calls and clone size; the DNA was used to work out D and trimming. The table has a few hundred thousand clones, roughly 85% seen once. This clonotype originated in a young woman with acute or convalescent COVID-19. This chain joins TRBV7-2 and TRBJ2-4; D uncertain. Specimen: peripheral blood. In DNA, the CDR3 is TGTGCCAGCAGCTTAGTATGGATTGAGGCGACCAAAAACATTCAGTACTTC. Translated: CASSLVWIEATKNIQYF.